This TCR beta chain was sequenced in a study of response to subunit inactivated influenza vaccine. Points from the study as a whole: Authors suggested seasonal influenza vaccinations each recruit few new T cells.

The CDR3 is 12 amino acids. After removal of 7 bases from V and 6 bases from J, the junction contained 9 bases not matched to a gene. The germline CDR1 and CDR2 sequences are DFQATT and SNEGSKA (reference sequence). Concerning this clonotype: Its antigen is as yet unknown.

TCRdb re-analysed the RT-PCR reads in MiXCR, keeping a single row per CDR3 protein. The sample comprises 650,000 to 800,000 distinct CDR3 sequences, around 13% of which are singletons, and 5.5% to 7% rests with the top ten. The chain couples TRBV20-1 to TRBJ2-7, with TRBD1 matching 7 bases. Here the sequenced sample was PBMCs from blood, taken 14 to 15 days before vaccination. The TCR originated in a man aged 50 or older who received an inactivated influenza vaccine. CDR3 sequence (DNA): TGCAGTGTTAACAGGGGTGTCTCCGAGCAGTACTTC. This codes for CSVNRGVSEQYF.